This T cell receptor beta chain was documented in a study of shared clonotypes between healthy human individuals. Some 30,000 T cell genomes (roughly 0.2 ug DNA) went into each sorted-subset replicate. Libraries were prepared by immunoSEQ multiplex PCR; TCRdb keeps only in-frame clonotypes and omits some of them. The repertoire has 170,000 or so clones, approximately 61% of them found once; the top ten carry more than 9%. The CDR3 is made up of 14 amino acids. J was trimmed by 2 bases and V by 5 bases; bases with no gene match: 3. Germline assignment: CDR1 SGHVS and CDR2 FNYEAQ. The TCR comes from a man aged 30 to 39 in good health. The V and J genes are TRBV7-6 and TRBJ2-1; TRBD2 matches 7 bases. Sequenced input: memory CD4+ T cells sorted from blood. Subset defined: CD45RA-negative fraction. The CDR3 reads CASSQGGAYNEQFF. CDR3 nucleotide sequence: TGTGCCAGCAGCCAGGGAGGGGCCTACAATGAGCAGTTCTTC.